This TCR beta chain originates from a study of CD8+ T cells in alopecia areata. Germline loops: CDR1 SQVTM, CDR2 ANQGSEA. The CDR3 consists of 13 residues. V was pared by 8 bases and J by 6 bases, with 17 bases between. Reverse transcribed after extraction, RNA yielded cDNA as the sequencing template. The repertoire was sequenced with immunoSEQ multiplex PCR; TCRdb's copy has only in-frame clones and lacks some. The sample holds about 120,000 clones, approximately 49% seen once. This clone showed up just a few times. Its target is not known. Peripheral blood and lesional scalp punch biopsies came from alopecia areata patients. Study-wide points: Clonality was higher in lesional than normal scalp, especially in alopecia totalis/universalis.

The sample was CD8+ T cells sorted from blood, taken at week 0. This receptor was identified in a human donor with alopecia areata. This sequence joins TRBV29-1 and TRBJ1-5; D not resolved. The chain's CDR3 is CSHGERAGQPQHF. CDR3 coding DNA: TGCAGCCACGGGGAGAGAGCGGGTCAGCCCCAGCATTTT.